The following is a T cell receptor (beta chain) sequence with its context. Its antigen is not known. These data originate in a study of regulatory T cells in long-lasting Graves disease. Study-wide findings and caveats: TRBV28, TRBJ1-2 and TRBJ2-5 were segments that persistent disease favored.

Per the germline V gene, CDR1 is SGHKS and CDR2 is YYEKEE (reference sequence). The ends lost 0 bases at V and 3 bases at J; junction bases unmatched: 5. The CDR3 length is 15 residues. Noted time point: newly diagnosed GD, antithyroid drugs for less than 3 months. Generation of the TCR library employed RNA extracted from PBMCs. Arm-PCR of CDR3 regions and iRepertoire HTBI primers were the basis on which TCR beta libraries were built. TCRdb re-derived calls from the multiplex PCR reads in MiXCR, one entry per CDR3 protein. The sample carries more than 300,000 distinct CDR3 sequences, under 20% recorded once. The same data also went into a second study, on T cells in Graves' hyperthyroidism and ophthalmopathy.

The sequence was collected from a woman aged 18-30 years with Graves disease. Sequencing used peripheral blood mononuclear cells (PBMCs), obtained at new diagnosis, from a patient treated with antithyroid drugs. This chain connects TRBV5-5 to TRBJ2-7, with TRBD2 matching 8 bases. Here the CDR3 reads CASSLEIGGDYEQYF. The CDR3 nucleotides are TGTGCCAGCAGCTTGGAGATCGGGGGGGACTACGAGCAGTACTTC.